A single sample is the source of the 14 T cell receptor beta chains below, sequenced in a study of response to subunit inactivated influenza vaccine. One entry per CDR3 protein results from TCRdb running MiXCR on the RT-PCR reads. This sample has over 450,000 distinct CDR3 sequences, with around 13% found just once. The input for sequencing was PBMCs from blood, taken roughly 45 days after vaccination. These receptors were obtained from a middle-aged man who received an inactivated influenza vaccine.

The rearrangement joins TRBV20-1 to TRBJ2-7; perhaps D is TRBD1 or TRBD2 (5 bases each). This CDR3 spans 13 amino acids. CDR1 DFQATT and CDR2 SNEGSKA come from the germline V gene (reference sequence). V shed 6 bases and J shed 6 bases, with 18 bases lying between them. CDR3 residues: CSAFPGPAFEQYF. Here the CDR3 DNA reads TGCAGTGCCTTCCCGGGACCCGCTTTCGAGCAGTACTTC.

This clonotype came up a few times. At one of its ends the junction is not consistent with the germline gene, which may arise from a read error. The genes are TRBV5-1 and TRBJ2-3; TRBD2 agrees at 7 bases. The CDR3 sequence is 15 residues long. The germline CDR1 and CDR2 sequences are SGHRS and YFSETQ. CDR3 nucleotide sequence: TGCGCCAGCACCTTGCGGGGGAACCGCGGGGATACGCAGTATTTT. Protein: CASTLRGNRGDTQYF. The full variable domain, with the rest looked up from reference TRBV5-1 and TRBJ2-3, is KAGVTQTPRYLIKTRGQQVTLSCSPISGHRSVSWYQQTPGQGLQFLFEYFSETQRNKGNFPGRFSGRQFSNSRSEMNVSTLELGDSALYLCASTLRGNRGDTQYFGPGTRLTVL.

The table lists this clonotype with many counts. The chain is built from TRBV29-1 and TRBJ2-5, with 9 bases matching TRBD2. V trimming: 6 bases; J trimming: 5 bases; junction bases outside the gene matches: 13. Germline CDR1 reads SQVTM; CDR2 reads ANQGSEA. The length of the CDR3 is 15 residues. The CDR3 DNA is TGCAGCGTGACCCCGCGCGGGAGGGCCGTCGAGACCCAGTACTTC. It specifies CSVTPRGRAVETQYF.

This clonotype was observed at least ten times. As DNA, the CDR3 is TGCAGCGTTGAACAGGGGGCAGGGGGCTACACCTTC. This encodes CSVEQGAGGYTF. The chain links TRBV29-1 to TRBJ1-2; TRBD1 matches 8 bases. The J segment lost 8 bases and the V segment lost 2 bases, leaving 4 bases of the junction unmatched. The germline V gene encodes CDR1 SQVTM and CDR2 ANQGSEA. CDR3 length equals 12 residues.

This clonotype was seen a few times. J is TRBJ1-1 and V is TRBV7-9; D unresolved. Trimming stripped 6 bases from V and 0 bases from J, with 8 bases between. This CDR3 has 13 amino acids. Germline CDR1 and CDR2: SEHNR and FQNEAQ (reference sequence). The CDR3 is CASRKDVNTEAFF. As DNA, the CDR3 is TGTGCCAGCAGGAAAGACGTGAACACTGAAGCTTTCTTT.

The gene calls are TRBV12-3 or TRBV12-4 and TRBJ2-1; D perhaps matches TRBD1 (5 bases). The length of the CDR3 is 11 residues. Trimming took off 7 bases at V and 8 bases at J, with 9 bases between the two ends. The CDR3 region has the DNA TGTGCCAGCACCCAGGGTTATGAGCAGTTCTTC. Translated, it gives CASTQGYEQFF.

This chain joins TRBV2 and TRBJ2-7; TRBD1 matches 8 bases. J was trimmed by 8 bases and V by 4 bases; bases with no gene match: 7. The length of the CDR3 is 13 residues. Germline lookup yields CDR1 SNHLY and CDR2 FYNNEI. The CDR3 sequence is CASSGAGGKKQYF. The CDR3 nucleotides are TGTGCCAGCAGTGGGGCAGGGGGCAAAAAGCAGTACTTC.

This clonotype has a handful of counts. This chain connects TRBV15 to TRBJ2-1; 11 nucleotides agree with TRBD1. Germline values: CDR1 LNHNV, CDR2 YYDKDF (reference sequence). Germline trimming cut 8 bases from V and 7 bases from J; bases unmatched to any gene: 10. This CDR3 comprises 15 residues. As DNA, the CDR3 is TGTGCCACCCGGATGAGGGACAGGGGGAGTAATGAGCAGTTCTTC. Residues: CATRMRDRGSNEQFF.

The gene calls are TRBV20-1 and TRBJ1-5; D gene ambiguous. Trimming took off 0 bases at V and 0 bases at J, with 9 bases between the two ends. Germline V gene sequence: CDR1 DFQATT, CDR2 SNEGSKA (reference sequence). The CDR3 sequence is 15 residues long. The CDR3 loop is CSARDIHLSNQPQHF. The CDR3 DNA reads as TGCAGTGCTAGAGATATACACCTTAGCAATCAGCCCCAGCATTTT.

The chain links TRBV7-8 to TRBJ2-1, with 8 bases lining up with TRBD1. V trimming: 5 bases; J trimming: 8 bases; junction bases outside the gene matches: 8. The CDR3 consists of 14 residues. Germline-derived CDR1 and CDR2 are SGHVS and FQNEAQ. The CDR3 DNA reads TGTGCCAGCAGCCCCGGACAGGGATCCCATGAGCAGTTCTTC. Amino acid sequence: CASSPGQGSHEQFF.

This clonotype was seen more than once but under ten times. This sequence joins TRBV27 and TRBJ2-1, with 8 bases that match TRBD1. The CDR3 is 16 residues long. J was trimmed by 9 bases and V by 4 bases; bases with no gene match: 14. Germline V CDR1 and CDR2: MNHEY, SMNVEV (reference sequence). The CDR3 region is CASSSLPASQGGEQFF. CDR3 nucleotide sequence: TGTGCCAGCAGTTCCCTTCCCGCCTCACAGGGGGGTGAGCAGTTCTTC.

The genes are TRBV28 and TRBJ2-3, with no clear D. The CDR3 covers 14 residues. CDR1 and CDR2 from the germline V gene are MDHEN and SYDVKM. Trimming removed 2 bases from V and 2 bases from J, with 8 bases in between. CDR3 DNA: TGTGCCAGCAGTTTAACTCCCTACACAGATACGCAGTATTTT. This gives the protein CASSLTPYTDTQYF.

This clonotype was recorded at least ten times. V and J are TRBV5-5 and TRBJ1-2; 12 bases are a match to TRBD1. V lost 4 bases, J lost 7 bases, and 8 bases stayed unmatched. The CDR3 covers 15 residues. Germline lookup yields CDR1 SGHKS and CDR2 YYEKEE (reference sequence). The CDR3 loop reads CASSIGTGGAGGYTF. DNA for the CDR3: TGTGCCAGCAGCATAGGGACAGGGGGCGCGGGTGGCTACACCTTC. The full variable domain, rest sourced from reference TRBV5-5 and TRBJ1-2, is DAGVTQSPTHLIKTRGQQVTLRCSPISGHKSVSWYQQVLGQGPQFIFQYYEKEERGRGNFPDRFSARQFPNYSSELNVNALLLGDSALYLCASSIGTGGAGGYTFGSGTRLTVV.

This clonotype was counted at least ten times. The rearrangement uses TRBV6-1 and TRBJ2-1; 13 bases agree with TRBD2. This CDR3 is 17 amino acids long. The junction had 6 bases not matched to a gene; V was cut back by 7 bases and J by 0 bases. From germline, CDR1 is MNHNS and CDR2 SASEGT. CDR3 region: CASTGLAGESSYNEQFF. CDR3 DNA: TGTGCCAGCACCGGACTAGCGGGAGAGAGCTCCTACAATGAGCAGTTCTTC.